This T cell receptor beta chain was retrieved from a study of blood T cell repertoires in COVID-19. Germline V lookup: CDR1 SNHLY, CDR2 FYNNEI. The V gene lost 8 bases and the J gene lost 4 bases, with 12 bases spanning the gap. CDR3 length equals 13 residues. Repertoires were generated with immunoSEQ multiplex PCR, while TCRdb's copy carries only in-frame clones and drops some. Counted here are roughly 250,000 clones, approximately 90% occurring once; the ten biggest clones make up around 0.84%. Sample: peripheral blood. This receptor was identified in a man younger than 40 with acute or convalescent COVID-19. This chain connects TRBV2 to TRBJ2-4; maybe TRBD2 (6 bases). The CDR3 DNA follows: TGTGCCAGCGGTGGGGAGGCGAAAAACATTCAGTACTTC. This translates into CASGGEAKNIQYF.